A selection of T cell receptor beta chains follows, all from one sample in a study of T-cell memory formation after mild COVID-19. TCRdb called the 5' RACE reads again in MiXCR, with one record for every CDR3 protein. The profile shows hundreds of thousands of distinct CDR3 sequences, roughly a fifth of them singletons. Input material: PBMCs or a T cell subset sorted from them (not recorded which). These receptors were collected from an adult woman who had mild COVID-19 (a few samples of this study predate the infection). Cell type and time point are not known. Each CDR3 is given with its conserved first and last residue. D genes are given only for firm matches. A clone size is listed for some rows: how often the clone was seen (once, few, many), or a class if it is expanded.

clone_size d_call j_call v_call cdr3_nt cdr3_aa
few - TRBJ2-7 TRBV7-2 TGTGCCAGCAGCTCCCAGGGCCTCGAGCAGTACTTC CASSSQGLEQYF
few - TRBJ2-2 TRBV12-3/TRBV12-4 TGTGCCAGCAGCGTCTCTCCGGGGCATAACACCGGGGAGCTGTTTTTT CASSVSPGHNTGELFF
few - TRBJ1-5 TRBV6-5 TGTGCCAGCAGTACCACCCAGGGGAATCAGCCCCAGCATTTT CASSTTQGNQPQHF
- - TRBJ2-1 TRBV30 TGTGCCTGGAGTCACAGGGTGTCCAATGAGCAGTTCTTC CAWSHRVSNEQFF
- TRBD2 TRBJ2-2 TRBV6-5 TGTGCCAGCAGTTATGGGCTAGCGGGACCCACCGGGGAGCTGTTTTTT CASSYGLAGPTGELFF
- TRBD1 TRBJ1-1 TRBV7-9 TGTGCCAGCACCGGGACAGGGCCCCCTGAAGCTTTCTTT CASTGTGPPEAFF
- - TRBJ2-7 TRBV20-1 TGCAGTGCTAGCAGGTCAGGAACGGGCTACGAGCAGTACTTC CSASRSGTGYEQYF
- - TRBJ2-1 TRBV2 TGTGCCAGCAGGCCAGGGGTCTTGGGGGATGAGCAGTTCTTC CASRPGVLGDEQFF
few TRBD1 TRBJ2-3 TRBV6-2/TRBV6-3 TGTGCCAGCAGTGTAACCGGGACAGCAAGCACAGATACGCAGTATTTT CASSVTGTASTDTQYF
few TRBD2 TRBJ2-2 TRBV5-6 TGTGCCAGCAGCACACTAGCGGGGGTGCTACGGGCCGGGGAGCTGTTTTTT CASSTLAGVLRAGELFF
few TRBD2 TRBJ2-1 TRBV15 TGTGCCACCAGCAGCGGGACTAGCGGGAGTTTAGAGCAGTTCTTC CATSSGTSGSLEQFF
many TRBD2 TRBJ2-3 TRBV7-9 TGTGCCAGCAGCCCCTACAGCGGGACTAGCGGAGATACGCAGTATTTT CASSPYSGTSGDTQYF
few TRBD2 TRBJ2-7 TRBV20-1 TGCAGTGCACTCGCGACTAGCGGGGGGTCTGGCGAGCAGTACTTC CSALATSGGSGEQYF
many TRBD1 TRBJ2-7 TRBV6-1 TGTGCCAGCAGTGACAGGGGGCTTCACGAGCAGTACTTC CASSDRGLHEQYF
few - TRBJ1-5 TRBV5-6 TGTGCCAGCAGCTTGGCTACGGTCAATCAGCCCCAGCATTTT CASSLATVNQPQHF
few TRBD2 TRBJ2-7 TRBV6-6 TGTGCCAGCAGTGGGGGACTAGCGGGGGGAACCTCCGACGAGCAGTACTTC CASSGGLAGGTSDEQYF
many - TRBJ2-3 TRBV24-1 TGTGCCACCAGTCGACCCGGGGATACGCAGTATTTT CATSRPGDTQYF
many - TRBJ2-3 TRBV5-6 TGTGCCAGCAGCTTGCTCTCACTACGATTCACAGATACGCAGTATTTT CASSLLSLRFTDTQYF